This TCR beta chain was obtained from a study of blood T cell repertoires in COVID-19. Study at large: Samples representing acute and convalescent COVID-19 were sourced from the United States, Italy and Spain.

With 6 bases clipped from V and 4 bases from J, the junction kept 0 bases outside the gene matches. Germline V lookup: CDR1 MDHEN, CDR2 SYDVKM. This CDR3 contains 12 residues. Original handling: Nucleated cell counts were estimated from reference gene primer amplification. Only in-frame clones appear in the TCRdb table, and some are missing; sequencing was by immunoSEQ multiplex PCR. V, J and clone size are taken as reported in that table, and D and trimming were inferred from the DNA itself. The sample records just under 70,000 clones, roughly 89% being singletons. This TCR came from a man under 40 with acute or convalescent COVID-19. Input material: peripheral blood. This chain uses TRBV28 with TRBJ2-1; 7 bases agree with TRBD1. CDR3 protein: CASRTGYNEQFF. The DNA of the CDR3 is TGTGCCAGCAGGACAGGGTACAATGAGCAGTTCTTC.